This T cell receptor (beta chain) came from a study of identical twins. The length of the CDR3 is 14 residues. Germline loops: CDR1 DFQATT, CDR2 SNEGSKA (reference sequence). V lost 0 bases and J 3 bases, leaving 11 bases between the germline ends. Addition of a universal primer site occurred through template switching, and cDNA carried unique molecular identifiers. TCRdb re-derived calls from the 5' RACE reads in MiXCR, one entry per CDR3 protein. The profile covers around 680,000 distinct CDR3 sequences, with over 8.5% appearing a single time and roughly 0.9% taken by the ten largest. Only a few counts were recorded for this clonotype. Its antigen is unknown. The study, taken as a whole, reports: Models came in too low on out-of-frame TCR alpha sharing in monozygotic twins.

This same sample was also taken into another study, of yellow fever vaccine responses in identical twins.

The V call is TRBV20-1, the J call TRBJ1-1; D might be TRBD1 (5 bases). The TCR sequence derives from a woman between 18 and 29 years old in good health. Input material: PBMCs. The CDR3 reads CSARERQLDTEAFF. CDR3 coding DNA: TGCAGTGCTAGAGAACGACAGCTGGACACTGAAGCTTTCTTT.